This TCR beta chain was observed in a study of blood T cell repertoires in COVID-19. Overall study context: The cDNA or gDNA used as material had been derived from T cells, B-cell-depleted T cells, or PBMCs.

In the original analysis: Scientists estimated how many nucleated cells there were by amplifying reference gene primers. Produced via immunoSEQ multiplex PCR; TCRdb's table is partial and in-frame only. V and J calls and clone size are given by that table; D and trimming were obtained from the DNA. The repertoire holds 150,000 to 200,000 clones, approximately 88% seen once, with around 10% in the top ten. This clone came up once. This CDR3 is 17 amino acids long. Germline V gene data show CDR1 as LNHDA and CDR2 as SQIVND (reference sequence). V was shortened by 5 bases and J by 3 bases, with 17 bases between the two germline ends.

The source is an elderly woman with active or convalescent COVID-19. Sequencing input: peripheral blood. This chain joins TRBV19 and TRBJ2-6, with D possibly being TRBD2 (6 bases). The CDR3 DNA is TGTGCCAGTAGTGGGGGGAGCTGGGTGAGTGGGGCCAACGTCCTGACTTTC. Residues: CASSGGSWVSGANVLTF.